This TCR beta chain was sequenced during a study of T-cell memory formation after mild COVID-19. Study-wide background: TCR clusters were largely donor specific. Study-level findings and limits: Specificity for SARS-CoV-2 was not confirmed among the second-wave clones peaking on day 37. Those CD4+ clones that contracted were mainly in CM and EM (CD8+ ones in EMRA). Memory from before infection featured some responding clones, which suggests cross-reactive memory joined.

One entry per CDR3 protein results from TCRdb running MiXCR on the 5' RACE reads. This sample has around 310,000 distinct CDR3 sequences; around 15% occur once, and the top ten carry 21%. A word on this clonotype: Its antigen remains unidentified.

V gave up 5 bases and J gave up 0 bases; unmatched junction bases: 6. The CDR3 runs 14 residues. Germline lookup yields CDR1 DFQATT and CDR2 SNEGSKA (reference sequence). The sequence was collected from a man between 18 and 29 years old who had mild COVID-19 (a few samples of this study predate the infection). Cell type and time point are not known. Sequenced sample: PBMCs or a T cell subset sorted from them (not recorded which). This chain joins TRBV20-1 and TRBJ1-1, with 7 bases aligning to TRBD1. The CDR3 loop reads CSADRTGMNTEAFF. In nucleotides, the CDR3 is TGCAGTGCTGACCGGACAGGAATGAACACTGAAGCTTTCTTT.